This TCR beta chain was retrieved from a study of shared clonotypes between healthy human individuals. CD45RO negativity and positive selection for CCR7 defined naive CD8 cells, a population that excluded terminally differentiated effector memory CD45RA+ cells. This clone occurred once. What it binds is not known. Broader study findings: Estimated clonotype richness was generally higher in naive than memory subsets.

This CDR3 has 13 amino acids. CDR1 is MNHEY and CDR2 is SMNVEV in the germline V gene (reference sequence). V lost 2 bases and J lost 4, with 9 bases in between. The protocol was immunoSEQ multiplex PCR, while the TCRdb copy is restricted to in-frame clones and leaves out a portion. The profile shows some 2,000,000 clones, about 95% of them singletons. The source material was naive CD8+ T cells sorted from blood. This sequence originates from a man in his late teens or twenties in good health. This rearrangement joins TRBV27 to TRBJ2-7, with D perhaps TRBD2 (5 bases). The CDR3: CASSLNPGYEQYF. CDR3 DNA sequence: TGTGCCAGCAGTTTAAACCCGGGATACGAGCAGTACTTC.